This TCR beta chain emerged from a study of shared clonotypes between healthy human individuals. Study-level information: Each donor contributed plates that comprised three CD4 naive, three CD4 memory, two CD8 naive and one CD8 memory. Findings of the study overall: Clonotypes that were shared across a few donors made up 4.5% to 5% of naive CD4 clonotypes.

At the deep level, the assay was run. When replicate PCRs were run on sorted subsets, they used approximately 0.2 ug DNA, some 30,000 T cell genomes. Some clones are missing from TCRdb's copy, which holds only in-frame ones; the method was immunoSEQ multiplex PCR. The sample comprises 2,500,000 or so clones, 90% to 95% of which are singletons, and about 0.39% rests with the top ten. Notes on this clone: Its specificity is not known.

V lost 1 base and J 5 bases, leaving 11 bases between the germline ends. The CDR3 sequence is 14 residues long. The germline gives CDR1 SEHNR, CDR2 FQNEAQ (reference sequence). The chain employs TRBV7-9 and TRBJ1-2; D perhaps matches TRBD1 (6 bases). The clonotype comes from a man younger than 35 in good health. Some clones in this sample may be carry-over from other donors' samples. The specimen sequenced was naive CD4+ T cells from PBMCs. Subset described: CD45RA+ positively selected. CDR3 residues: CASSLVQGPYGYTF. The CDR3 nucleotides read TGTGCCAGCAGCTTAGTACAGGGCCCTTATGGCTACACCTTC.